This TCR beta chain was identified during a study of T cell responses to AZD1222 COVID-19 vaccine. Produced via immunoSEQ multiplex PCR; TCRdb's table is partial and in-frame only. Of about 59,000 clones listed, roughly 87% were seen once; the top ten hold approximately 6.1%. Analysis merged second doses at about 4 or about 12 weeks. Trimming removed 4 bases from V and 4 bases from J; junction bases left unmatched: 8. The CDR3 extends over 15 amino acids. Germline CDR1 SGDLS, CDR2 YYNGEE. About this clone itself: The antigen is unknown.

Overall study findings and caveats: Baseline seropositivity occurred in only a handful of AZD1222 recipients. There were mostly white British donors and more females than males, and clonal diversity was possibly underestimated.

This sequence originates from an adult who received the AZD1222 COVID-19 vaccine. The sample consisted of peripheral blood, taken 28 days after the second AZD1222 dose. The chain couples TRBV9 to TRBJ1-3; TRBD1 aligns across 7 bases. The CDR3 here is CASSPRQGLGNTIYF. CDR3 nucleotides: TGTGCCAGCAGCCCACGACAGGGTCTCGGAAACACCATATATTTT.